The sequence of this TCR beta chain was determined in a study of T cell responses to AZD1222 COVID-19 vaccine. Findings and limits, study-wide: Spike-specific TCR repertoires showed rising breadth and depth after two AZD1222 doses.

Details on this clone: What it binds is not known.

This CDR3 has 15 residues. Germline V gene data show CDR1 as SGHRS and CDR2 as YFSETQ. Trimming cost V 0 bases and J 0 bases, with 9 bases left between them. Profiling relied on immunoSEQ multiplex PCR, and the TCRdb table lists in-frame clones only, not all of them. This sample has 240,000 or so clones; 85% to 95% occur once, and the top ten carry less than 0.6%. The receptor was isolated from an adult in good health. The sample here was peripheral blood, taken on day 0 of AZD1222 vaccination. This chain connects TRBV5-1 to TRBJ1-2; D remains ambiguous. CDR3 nucleotide sequence: TGCGCCAGCAGCTTGGCGGCAGGCGCTAACTATGGCTACACCTTC. Its protein product is CASSLAAGANYGYTF.